Detailed here is one T cell receptor (beta chain). This CDR3 has 14 amino acids. V was shortened by 0 bases and J by 1 base, with 7 bases between the two germline ends. Germline-derived CDR1 and CDR2 are SGHRS and YFSETQ. The data were taken from a study of long-term antiretroviral therapy in people with HIV. Survey-level immunoSEQ v3.0 assays were run. Assay used: immunoSEQ multiplex PCR; TCRdb lists only in-frame clones, some missing. Of more than 15,000 clones listed, approximately 83% are singletons. The source was unsorted PBMCs, collected 0.5 years before starting antiretroviral therapy. V gene TRBV5-1 combines with J gene TRBJ1-1, with TRBD1 as a possible D gene (6 bases). This receptor was identified in a man aged 18 to 30 with HIV. The CDR3 sequence: CASSLEGGNTEAFF. The CDR3 DNA is TGCGCCAGCAGCTTGGAGGGGGGGAACACTGAAGCTTTCTTT. Supplemented by reference TRBV5-1 and TRBJ1-1, the full variable domain reads KAGVTQTPRYLIKTRGQQVTLSCSPISGHRSVSWYQQTPGQGLQFLFEYFSETQRNKGNFPGRFSGRQFSNSRSEMNVSTLELGDSALYLCASSLEGGNTEAFFGQGTRLTVV.